The 24 T cell receptor beta chains reported below all come from one sample, sequenced in a study of molecular identifiers for immune sequencing clone quantification (dated by TCRdb to the late 2010s). The protocol used for the library was PCR. Reads for this sample came from a NextSeq 500. In TCRdb, the public reads were trimmed at Q25 with fastp and aligned with MiXCR, with productive beta chains retained. Every entry covers one CDR3 protein and lists the most common genes and DNA from its rows. In all, the sample holds some 97,000 distinct CDR3 sequences, and approximately 24% of those were seen once. In total, the top ten clones hold 0.85% to 1% of the sample. The material sequenced was naive CD8+ T cells from blood, with Jurkat cell RNA spiked in. According to the study, the label for this sample's cell subset or site signals: FACS-sorted CD8+CD4-CCR7+CD45RA+ naive T cells. These receptors originate from a human donor in good health. Some libraries in this study had Jurkat cell RNA spiked in.

V is TRBV12-3 or TRBV12-4 and J is TRBJ2-5; 9 bases fit TRBD2. There are 17 residues in the CDR3. Trimming cost V 8 bases and J 3 bases; bases outside gene matches: 16. The CDR3 nucleotides are TGTGCCAGCTGTTCACCCACGGGACTAGCTGGGGAAGAGACCCAGTACTTC. It translates to CASCSPTGLAGEETQYF.

Details on this clonotype: This may be a read error: a much more frequent sequence differs by one nucleotide. The chain combines TRBV5-4 with TRBJ1-2; 7 bases match TRBD1. This CDR3 comprises 13 residues. Germline CDR1 and CDR2: SGHNT and YYREEE (reference sequence). The CDR3 loop reads CASTTGSFDGCTF. Written as DNA, the CDR3 is TGTGCCAGCACGACAGGGAGTTTTGATGGCTGCACCTTC.

The chain uses TRBV13 and TRBJ2-4, with a possible D match to TRBD1 (5 bases). The V end was cut by 1 base, the J end by 7 bases, with 17 bases between. Germline CDR1 and CDR2: PRHDT and FYEKMQ (reference sequence). This CDR3 has 16 amino acids. CDR3 DNA sequence: TGTGCCAGCAGCTTAGAAGCAAGGGGCTGCAATAACATTCAGTACTTC. It is translated as CASSLEARGCNNIQYF. The full variable domain, completed using reference TRBV13 and TRBJ2-4, is AAGVIQSPRHLIKEKRETATLKCYPIPRHDTVYWYQQGPGQDPQFLISFYEKMQSDKGSIPDRFSAQQFSDYHSELNMSSLELGDSALYFCASSLEARGCNNIQYFGAGTRLSVL.

This clonotype has ten or more counts. The rearrangement joins TRBV20-1 to TRBJ2-7; tentatively, D is TRBD1 (6 bases). Trimming stripped 0 bases from V and 4 bases from J, with 10 bases between. Germline V lookup: CDR1 DFQATT, CDR2 SNEGSKA (reference sequence). The length of the CDR3 is 13 residues. The CDR3 region has the DNA TGCAGTGCTAGAGATACAGGGAGATACGAGCAGTACTTC. Amino acids: CSARDTGRYEQYF.

Only one count was recorded for this clonotype. The chain couples TRBV11-2 to TRBJ2-2; D tentatively reads TRBD1 or TRBD2 (7 bases each). Germline-derived CDR1 and CDR2 are SGHAT and FQNNGV. V was shortened by 1 base and J by 7 bases, with 16 bases between the two germline ends. CDR3 size: 16 residues. The CDR3 nucleotides are TGTGCCAGCAGCTTAGTATCAGGGGGGGTCTACGGGGAGCTGTTTTTT. Amino acids: CASSLVSGGVYGELFF.

This clonotype was counted at least ten times. The chain couples TRBV9 to TRBJ1-3; TRBD1 aligns across 8 bases. CDR1 is SGDLS and CDR2 is YYNGEE in the germline V gene. The J segment lost 0 bases and the V segment lost 3 bases, leaving 2 bases of the junction unmatched. The CDR3 runs 15 residues. This CDR3 reads CASSGQGASGNTIYF. The CDR3 DNA reads TGTGCCAGCAGCGGGCAGGGGGCCTCTGGAAACACCATATATTTT.

The rearrangement joins TRBV4-1 to TRBJ2-2; 11 nucleotides align to TRBD2. This CDR3 region has 18 residues. The junction had 10 bases not matched to a gene; V was cut back by 3 bases and J by 4 bases. In germline, CDR1 is MGHRA, CDR2 YSYEKL. CDR3 in amino acids: CASSQRVTSGGSTGELFF. CDR3 sequence (DNA): TGCGCCAGCAGCCAGCGGGTCACTAGCGGGGGCAGCACCGGGGAGCTGTTTTTT.

Concerning this clonotype: Given a much more abundant clone one base away, this may be a read error. The V gene is TRBV12-3 or TRBV12-4, the J gene TRBJ2-1, with D unresolved. The CDR3 has 12 amino acids. V was trimmed by 6 bases and J by 1 base, leaving 4 bases between them. CDR3 sequence reads: CASRKSYNEQFF. The CDR3 DNA is TGTGCCAGCAGGAAGTCCTACAATGAGCAGTTCTTC.

Of note for this clonotype: Its ends do not fully match the called genes, so a read error is possible. The rearrangement joins TRBV11-3 to TRBJ2-1; D not certain. Germline values: CDR1 SGHNT, CDR2 YENEEA. The CDR3 is 13 amino acids. CDR3 region: CASSLRVYNELFF. As DNA, the CDR3 is TGTGCCAGCAGCTTACGGGTCTACAATGAGCTGTTCTTC.

Points on this clonotype: This may arise from a read error, as a much more abundant clone is one base away. V is TRBV30 and J is TRBJ2-7, with TRBD1 identical over 8 bases. Germline CDR1 is GTSNPN and CDR2 is SVGIG (reference sequence). V was pared by 3 bases and J by 5 bases, with 6 bases of the junction left unmatched. CDR3 length equals 13 residues. The CDR3 DNA reads TGTGCCTGGAGGCCTGGACAGGGTAACGAGCAGTACTTC. It yields the protein CAWRPGQGNEQYF.

This chain uses TRBV4-3 with TRBJ2-7, with D perhaps given as TRBD1 or TRBD2 (6 bases each). With 1 base removed from V and 4 bases from J, the gap between germline ends came to 8 bases. Germline values: CDR1 LGHNA, CDR2 YSLEER. The CDR3 is 13 amino acids. CDR3 in amino acids: CASSQGGGYEQYF. For the CDR3, the DNA is TGCGCCAGCAGCCAAGGAGGGGGGTACGAGCAGTACTTC.

With regard to this clonotype: The germline gene is not matched at one end of the junction; a read error may be the cause. The gene calls are TRBV9 and TRBJ1-1, with TRBD1 as a possible D gene (6 bases). CDR3 length: 15 residues. Germline loops: CDR1 SGDLS, CDR2 YYNGEE. The CDR3 sequence is CASSVGGGPVTQAFF. DNA for the CDR3: TGTGCCAGCAGCGTAGGGGGGGGCCCCGTCACTCAAGCTTTCTTT. Drawing the rest from reference TRBV9 and TRBJ1-1, the complete variable domain is DSGVTQTPKHLITATGQRVTLRCSPRSGDLSVYWYQQSLDQGLQFLIQYYNGEERAKGNILERFSAQQFPDLHSELNLSSLELGDSALYFCASSVGGGPVTQAFFGQGTRLTVV.

At least ten counts were recorded for this clonotype. J is TRBJ1-2 and V is TRBV5-6; 9 positions match TRBD1. The CDR3 length is 14 residues. Germline V gene data show CDR1 as SGHDT and CDR2 as YYEEEE. The V and J ends lost 4 bases and 5 bases, in that order; junction bases with no gene match: 6. DNA of the CDR3: TGTGCCAGCAGCCAGGGACAGGGACCTTATGGCTACACCTTC. This encodes CASSQGQGPYGYTF.

This clonotype was picked up many times. The chain carries TRBV4-3 and TRBJ2-3, with 11 nucleotides matching TRBD2. This CDR3 region has 16 residues. CDR1 is LGHNA, CDR2 YSLEER, per germline. The ends lost 2 bases at V and 2 bases at J; junction bases unmatched: 3. The CDR3 coding sequence is TGCGCCAGCAGCCAATTACTAGCGGGAGTCACAGATACGCAGTATTTT. Residues: CASSQLLAGVTDTQYF.

This clonotype was seen many times. The rearrangement uses TRBV5-1 and TRBJ2-1, with no clear D. CDR1 is SGHRS and CDR2 is YFSETQ in the germline V gene. The germline V and J ends were trimmed by 7 bases and 6 bases, with 11 bases remaining between them. The CDR3 sequence is 12 residues long. CDR3 nucleotides: TGCGCCAGCTACAGATCCAGCAATGAGCAGTTCTTC. It encodes CASYRSSNEQFF.

The genes are TRBV4-1 and TRBJ2-3, with 10 bases matching TRBD2. The V gene's germline CDR1 is MGHRA and CDR2 YSYEKL. This CDR3 spans 18 amino acids. J gave up 0 bases and V 3 bases, and 9 bases lay outside the gene matches. The CDR3 nucleotides read TGCGCCAGCAGCCAGCTTTGGCCACTAGCGGGAAGCACAGATACGCAGTATTTT. Its protein is CASSQLWPLAGSTDTQYF.

At least ten counts were recorded for this clonotype. V gene TRBV7-8 combines with J gene TRBJ1-1, with D unclear. Germline V gene lookup returns CDR1 SGHVS and CDR2 FQNEAQ. The V gene lost 5 bases and the J gene lost 5 bases, with 18 bases spanning the gap. The CDR3 length is 15 residues. The CDR3 nucleotides are TGTGCCAGCAGCAGAGGGATCGGGGTTCGGACTGAAGCTTTCTTT. It specifies CASSRGIGVRTEAFF.

This clonotype has a count of ten or more. The chain uses TRBV13 and TRBJ1-1; D may be TRBD1 (6 bases). The V end was cut by 1 base, the J end by 6 bases, with 12 bases between. This CDR3 has 14 residues. Germline lookup yields CDR1 PRHDT and CDR2 FYEKMQ (reference sequence). CDR3 DNA sequence: TGTGCCAGCAGCTTAGAGGGGGGGGGAGCTGAAGCTTTCTTT. This codes for CASSLEGGGAEAFF.

A few counts support this clonotype. This rearrangement joins TRBV6-2 or TRBV6-3 to TRBJ2-1; 8 bases match TRBD2. V was clipped by 2 bases and J by 10 bases; unmatched bases: 7. In germline, CDR1 is MNHEY, CDR2 SVGEGT. The CDR3 length is 14 residues. The CDR3 sequence is CASSYGRGTREQFF. In nucleotides, the CDR3 is TGTGCCAGCAGTTACGGAAGGGGGACTAGGGAGCAGTTCTTC.

At least ten counts were recorded for this clonotype. J is TRBJ1-4 and V is TRBV7-9, with TRBD1 matching over 7 bases. The CDR3 has 15 amino acids. The ends lost 4 bases at V and 4 bases at J; junction bases unmatched: 6. Looked up from germline, CDR1 is SEHNR and CDR2 is FQNEAQ (reference sequence). The CDR3 coding sequence is TGTGCCAGCAGCTCAACACGACAGGGTAATGAAAAACTGTTTTTT. Translating gives CASSSTRQGNEKLFF.

With regard to this clonotype: A read error is possible here, since a much larger clone lies one base away. The rearrangement joins TRBV11-2 to TRBJ2-2; the match to TRBD2 covers 8 bases. The J segment lost 2 bases and the V segment lost 4 bases, leaving 0 bases of the junction unmatched. In germline, CDR1 is SGHAT, CDR2 FQNNGV. There are 14 residues in the CDR3. CDR3 loop: CASSWTSNTGELFF. The CDR3 region has the DNA TGTGCCAGCAGCTGGACTAGCAACACCGGGGAGCTGTTTTTT.

The table lists this clonotype with many counts. The gene calls are TRBV7-2 and TRBJ2-3; 10 bases match TRBD2. Germline CDR1 reads SGHTA; CDR2 reads FQGNSA. The ends lost 7 bases at V and 5 bases at J; junction bases unmatched: 9. There are 15 residues in the CDR3. The CDR3 is CASTQGLAPRDTQYF. In DNA form, the CDR3 reads TGTGCCAGCACCCAGGGACTAGCGCCCCGAGATACGCAGTATTTT.

This clonotype occurred many times. This rearrangement joins TRBV7-9 to TRBJ2-7, with D perhaps being TRBD1 or TRBD2 (5 bases each). Germline-derived CDR1 and CDR2 are SEHNR and FQNEAQ (reference sequence). V was clipped by 3 bases and J by 0 bases, with 12 bases between them. This CDR3 contains 15 residues. The CDR3: CASSFRAGSSYEQYF. In DNA, the CDR3 is TGTGCCAGCAGCTTTAGGGCAGGGAGCTCCTACGAGCAGTACTTC.

In its sample, this clonotype was seen many times. The DNA of the CDR3 is TGTGCCAGCAGCACCCCCCGACTAGCGGGGGCAGATACGCAGTATTTT. Its translation is CASSTPRLAGADTQYF. This chain links TRBV13 with TRBJ2-3, with 12 bases aligning to TRBD2. Germline V gene lookup returns CDR1 PRHDT and CDR2 FYEKMQ (reference sequence). V lost 5 bases to trimming and J lost 4 bases; unmatched junction nucleotides: 7. The CDR3 runs 16 residues.